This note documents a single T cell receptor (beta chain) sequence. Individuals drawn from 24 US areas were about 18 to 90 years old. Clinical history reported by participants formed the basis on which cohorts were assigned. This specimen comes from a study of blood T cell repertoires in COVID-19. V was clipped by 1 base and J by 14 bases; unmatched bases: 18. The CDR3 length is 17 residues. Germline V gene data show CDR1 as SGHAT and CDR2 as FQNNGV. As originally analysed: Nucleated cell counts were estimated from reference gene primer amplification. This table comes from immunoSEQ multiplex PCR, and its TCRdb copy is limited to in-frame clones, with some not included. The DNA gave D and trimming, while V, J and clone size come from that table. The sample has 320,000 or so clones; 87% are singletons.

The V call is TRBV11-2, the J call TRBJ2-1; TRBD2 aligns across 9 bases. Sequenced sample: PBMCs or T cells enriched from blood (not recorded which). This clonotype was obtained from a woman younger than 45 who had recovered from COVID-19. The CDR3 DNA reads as TGTGCCAGCAGCTTAGTCTTAGGGCTAGCGGGGTCCCTACCCGAGTTCTTC. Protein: CASSLVLGLAGSLPEFF.